What follows are 28 T cell receptor beta chains derived from one specimen sequenced in a study of OX40 agonist ivuxolimab in advanced cancers. The assay was immunoSEQ multiplex PCR, and TCRdb's table has in-frame clones only and misses some. The table includes 77,000 or so clones, around 90% detected once. The specimen was CD4+ or CD8+ T cells sorted from blood, collected in a trial of the OX40 agonist ivuxolimab. All receptors come from an adult with an advanced solid tumor such as melanoma, head and neck, liver or kidney cancer.

V usage is TRBV13 and J usage is TRBJ1-2; the match to TRBD1 covers 8 bases. The CDR3 spans 17 residues. Per the germline V gene, CDR1 is PRHDT and CDR2 is FYEKMQ (reference sequence). The trim removed 5 bases at V and 2 bases at J, leaving 13 bases unmatched. The CDR3 sequence: CASSIGQGRGGNYGYTF. CDR3 sequence (DNA): TGTGCCAGCAGCATCGGACAGGGCCGTGGGGGGAACTATGGCTACACCTTC.

V gene TRBV7-6 combines with J gene TRBJ2-7, with 9 bases that match TRBD1. Unmatched junction bases numbered 18, after V lost 5 bases and J lost 7 bases. The germline V gene has CDR1 SGHVS and CDR2 FNYEAQ. CDR3 length: 17 residues. The CDR3 protein is CASSPSPPGTGKGEQYF. DNA for the CDR3: TGTGCCAGCAGCCCCTCGCCCCCCGGGACAGGGAAGGGGGAGCAGTACTTC.

The chain links TRBV7-9 to TRBJ2-2; possibly TRBD2 for D (6 bases). The CDR3 spans 17 residues. V was trimmed by 6 bases and J by 1 base, leaving 18 bases between them. Germline CDR1 is SEHNR and CDR2 is FQNEAQ (reference sequence). The CDR3 DNA sequence: TGTGCCAGCAGTTGGGGGACTGTCGTGGGGAACACCGGGGAGCTGTTTTTT. Its protein is CASSWGTVVGNTGELFF.

The V and J genes are TRBV5-6 and TRBJ2-7; 8 nucleotides align to TRBD1. Germline V gene sequence: CDR1 SGHDT, CDR2 YYEEEE. The CDR3 length is 13 residues. V lost 3 bases and J lost 3; bases outside the gene matches: 2. Here the CDR3 reads CASSWGQDYEQYF. Here the CDR3 DNA reads TGTGCCAGCAGCTGGGGACAGGACTACGAGCAGTACTTC.

A remark on this clone: The identical CDR3 is also encoded by other nucleotide sequences in the sample. V is TRBV7-9 and J is TRBJ2-7; 7 bases align to TRBD1. Germline CDR1 SEHNR, CDR2 FQNEAQ (reference sequence). The trim removed 4 bases at V and 3 bases at J, leaving 3 bases unmatched. There are 13 residues in the CDR3. CDR3: CASSSDRVYEQYF. In DNA, the CDR3 is TGTGCCAGCAGCTCCGACAGGGTCTACGAGCAGTACTTC.

Note on this clone: The identical CDR3 is also encoded by other nucleotide sequences in the sample. The chain recombines TRBV27 with TRBJ2-7; TRBD1 might be the D (5 bases). Germline V lookup: CDR1 MNHEY, CDR2 SMNVEV (reference sequence). This CDR3 has 13 residues. Trimming pared 2 bases from V and 2 bases from J, leaving 7 bases between. For the CDR3, the DNA is TGTGCCAGCAGTTTAGGACAAACCTACGAGCAGTACTTC. It is translated as CASSLGQTYEQYF.

About this clone itself: At the DNA level, this CDR3 is encoded by other sequences in the same sample as well. The chain combines TRBV5-6 with TRBJ2-7, with a tentative D call TRBD2 (5 bases). The CDR3 is 13 residues long. V lost 0 bases, J lost 3 bases, and 7 bases lay in between. Looked up from germline, CDR1 is SGHDT and CDR2 is YYEEEE. The CDR3 bases are TGTGCCAGCAGCTTGGGGACTGACTACGAGCAGTACTTC. It codes for CASSLGTDYEQYF.

The genes are TRBV5-1 and TRBJ1-1; D call uncertain. V shed 0 bases and J shed 0 bases, with 18 bases lying between them. Per the germline V gene, CDR1 is SGHRS and CDR2 is YFSETQ. The CDR3 covers 18 residues. The CDR3 region is CASSLASSAGSMNTEAFF. CDR3 coding DNA: TGCGCCAGCAGCTTGGCTAGCAGTGCCGGGAGTATGAACACTGAAGCTTTCTTT.

The J gene is TRBJ2-7, the V gene TRBV4-1; D gene uncertain. V dropped 1 base and J dropped 3 bases, with 10 bases sitting between them. CDR1 and CDR2 (germline): MGHRA, YSYEKL. The CDR3 runs 14 residues. In DNA form, the CDR3 reads TGCGCCAGCAGCCAAGTAACAAGAGACTACGAGCAGTACTTC. Translation: CASSQVTRDYEQYF.

The table lists this clone with a count of one. This chain connects TRBV27 to TRBJ2-7, with D possibly being TRBD1 or TRBD2 (5 bases each). This CDR3 comprises 13 residues. Trimming shortened V by 10 bases and J by 2 bases, and 15 bases separated the two germline ends. Germline CDR1 and CDR2: MNHEY and SMNVEV (reference sequence). The DNA of the CDR3 is TGTGCCACCCGAGACGGGACCACCTACGAGCAGTACTTC. Translation gives CATRDGTTYEQYF.

The V call is TRBV5-1, the J call TRBJ1-6; 10 bases are a match to TRBD1. The V gene end was trimmed by 4 bases and the J gene end by 10 bases; junction bases not matched to a gene: 5. The germline V gene encodes CDR1 SGHRS and CDR2 YFSETQ. CDR3 length: 14 residues. This CDR3 reads CASSNGQGGSPLHF. The DNA of the CDR3 is TGCGCCAGCAGCAACGGACAGGGGGGATCACCCCTCCACTTT.

V gene TRBV4-3 combines with J gene TRBJ2-7; tentative D call: TRBD2 (5 bases). CDR3 size: 14 residues. V was trimmed by 0 bases and J by 3 bases, leaving 9 bases between them. The V gene's germline CDR1 is LGHNA and CDR2 YSLEER. CDR3 sequence reads: CASSQDFRDYEQYF. DNA for the CDR3: TGCGCCAGCAGCCAAGATTTCCGGGACTACGAGCAGTACTTC.

This clone showed up just once. J is TRBJ1-2 and V is TRBV9; D perhaps matches TRBD1 (6 bases). V lost 0 bases and J lost 3, with 12 bases in between. The CDR3 is 15 amino acids. CDR1 and CDR2 (germline): SGDLS, YYNGEE. CDR3 nucleotide sequence: TGTGCCAGCAGCGTAGCTACGAGGGGGGACTATGGCTACACCTTC. Translated, it gives CASSVATRGDYGYTF.

This clone showed up just once. This chain links TRBV11-3 with TRBJ2-5; D unclear. V lost 1 base and J lost 5, with 11 bases in between. This CDR3 has 14 residues. Germline loops: CDR1 SGHNT, CDR2 YENEEA. In DNA form, the CDR3 reads TGTGCCAGCAGCTTAGGGGTAGGGTCCGAGACCCAGTACTTC. Translated: CASSLGVGSETQYF.

J is TRBJ2-6 and V is TRBV9; D perhaps matches TRBD1 (6 bases). This CDR3 is built from 16 residues. The germline V gene encodes CDR1 SGDLS and CDR2 YYNGEE. V lost 1 base, J lost 0 bases, and 8 bases lay in between. CDR3 sequence (DNA): TGTGCCAGCAGCGTAAACAGGGTCTCTGGGGCCAACGTCCTGACTTTC. It codes for CASSVNRVSGANVLTF.

The chain links TRBV11-2 to TRBJ1-2, with a possible D match to TRBD1 (6 bases). Germline CDR1 SGHAT, CDR2 FQNNGV. The V gene lost 5 bases and the J gene lost 7 bases, with 11 bases spanning the gap. There are 12 residues in the CDR3. The CDR3 region is CASSAQGIGYTF. The DNA of the CDR3 is TGTGCCAGCAGCGCGCAGGGGATTGGCTACACCTTC.

This chain connects TRBV6-5 to TRBJ2-7; the D gene is possibly TRBD2 (6 bases). Germline V lookup: CDR1 MNHEY, CDR2 SVGAGI. This CDR3 region has 15 residues. V lost 3 bases, J lost 7 bases, and 19 bases lay in between. The CDR3 DNA sequence: TGTGCCAGCAGTTATGGGGTAGGGAGGTGGGAAGAGCAGTACTTC. It codes for CASSYGVGRWEEQYF.

The chain recombines TRBV27 with TRBJ2-6, with D hard to call. The CDR3 is 13 residues long. The V end was cut by 3 bases, the J end by 4 bases, with 4 bases between. CDR1 is MNHEY, CDR2 SMNVEV, per germline (reference sequence). The CDR3 DNA sequence: TGTGCCAGCAGTTTGTCCGGGGCCAACGTCCTGACTTTC. Protein: CASSLSGANVLTF.

The chain employs TRBV10-3 and TRBJ2-2, with D tentatively TRBD2 (5 bases). Germline V gene data show CDR1 as ENHRY and CDR2 as SYGVKD. CDR3 length: 14 amino acids. V was pared by 3 bases and J by 8 bases, with 13 bases between. CDR3 nucleotides: TGTGCCATCAGTGAAATAACTAGTGGTGGGGAGCTGTTTTTT. Its translation: CAISEITSGGELFF.

The chain couples TRBV7-6 to TRBJ2-5; D is undetermined. The CDR3 contains 14 residues. Germline CDR1 is SGHVS and CDR2 is FNYEAQ. With 7 bases removed from V and 1 base from J, the gap between germline ends came to 13 bases. This CDR3 is CASIKVMGQETQYF. In DNA form, the CDR3 reads TGTGCCAGCATCAAGGTCATGGGCCAAGAGACCCAGTACTTC.

The chain uses TRBV6-5 and TRBJ2-4, with a weak D call TRBD2 (7 bases). Between the trimmed V and J ends, which lost 6 bases and 2 bases, there was a span of 8 bases. This CDR3 contains 13 residues. Germline values: CDR1 MNHEY, CDR2 SVGAGI. The CDR3 DNA is TGTGCCAGCAGGGGGGGGCCCAAAAACATTCAGTACTTC. This translates into CASRGGPKNIQYF.

The chain joins TRBV27 to TRBJ1-2; a possible D gene is TRBD1 (6 bases). The CDR3 sequence is 16 residues long. Germline CDR1 reads MNHEY; CDR2 reads SMNVEV (reference sequence). Trimming removed 1 base at V and 4 bases at J, with 16 bases between. CDR3: CASSLLGQGTRYGYTF. The CDR3 DNA is TGTGCCAGCAGTTTATTGGGGCAGGGGACACGCTATGGCTACACCTTC.

The J gene is TRBJ2-7, the V gene TRBV4-1; possibly TRBD2 for D (5 bases). The germline V and J ends were trimmed by 4 bases and 3 bases, with 28 bases remaining between them. The CDR3 runs 19 residues. CDR1 and CDR2 (germline): MGHRA, YSYEKL. The CDR3 sequence is CASSPQITASTNGGYEQYF. In DNA form, the CDR3 reads TGCGCCAGCAGCCCCCAGATCACGGCCTCGACGAATGGAGGCTACGAGCAGTACTTC.

This chain uses TRBV6-5 with TRBJ1-2, with D perhaps matching TRBD1 (5 bases). Deletions cut 1 base from V and 8 bases from J, with 14 bases between. Germline CDR1 reads MNHEY; CDR2 reads SVGAGI. The CDR3 loop spans 14 amino acids. CDR3 in DNA: TGTGCCAGCAGTTACTTTGAGGGGATCTCGGGCTACACCTTC. Translated, it gives CASSYFEGISGYTF.

CDR3 sequence reads: CASSLNRGYSEAFF. In nucleotides, the CDR3 is TGTGCCAGCAGCTTAAACAGGGGCTACAGTGAAGCTTTCTTT. V and J are TRBV27 and TRBJ1-1, with 7 bases fitting TRBD1. CDR3 length: 14 residues. CDR1 is MNHEY, CDR2 SMNVEV, per germline (reference sequence). V was pared by 6 bases and J by 7 bases, with 11 bases of the junction left unmatched.

As concerns this clone: The same CDR3 can be traced to other DNA sequences in this sample. The chain recombines TRBV11-2 with TRBJ1-5, with a tentative D call TRBD1 (6 bases). Germline V gene lookup returns CDR1 SGHAT and CDR2 FQNNGV. The CDR3 is 14 amino acids. Trimming pared 3 bases from V and 3 bases from J, leaving 9 bases between. CDR3 in amino acids: CASSFGTPNQPQHF. Written as DNA, the CDR3 is TGTGCCAGCAGCTTCGGGACACCCAATCAGCCCCAGCATTTT.

This chain joins TRBV6-6 and TRBJ1-1; D is ambiguous. V was shortened by 0 bases and J by 4 bases, with 15 bases between the two germline ends. The CDR3 spans 16 residues. CDR1 MNHNY and CDR2 SVGAGI come from the germline V gene (reference sequence). The CDR3 region has the DNA TGTGCCAGCAGTTACTCGAGGGCCAGCTCGGGCACTGAAGCTTTCTTT. Translated, it gives CASSYSRASSGTEAFF.

The chain combines TRBV4-1 with TRBJ2-7, with D maybe TRBD2 (5 bases). Deletions cut 3 bases from V and 3 bases from J, with 15 bases between. Germline V gives CDR1 MGHRA, CDR2 YSYEKL. This CDR3 has 15 residues. The CDR3 DNA follows: TGCGCCAGCAGCCAGAGAGACGGGATCCTCTACGAGCAGTACTTC. Residues: CASSQRDGILYEQYF.